One sample yielded the 25 T cell receptor beta chains listed below, sequenced in a study of blood T cell repertoires in COVID-19. Data came from immunoSEQ multiplex PCR; TCRdb stores just in-frame clones and leaves some out. The sample yields 200,000 to 300,000 clones, more than 80% seen once. Sequenced: peripheral blood. Receptor source: a woman between 35 and 50 years old with acute or convalescent COVID-19.

J is TRBJ2-2 and V is TRBV2, with unresolved D. The germline gives CDR1 SNHLY, CDR2 FYNNEI. The V end was cut by 7 bases, the J end by 7 bases, with 7 bases between. This CDR3 region has 11 residues. The CDR3 loop is CASNSYGELFF. The CDR3 coding sequence is TGTGCCAGCAATAGTTACGGGGAGCTGTTTTTT.

The V call is TRBV2, the J call TRBJ2-1; TRBD2 might be the D (5 bases). CDR1 and CDR2 (germline): SNHLY, FYNNEI. V was cut by 6 bases and J by 5 bases, with 23 bases left in between. CDR3 length equals 17 residues. The CDR3 is CASRTIKSGRLNNEQFF. For the CDR3, the DNA is TGTGCCAGCAGGACTATCAAAAGCGGACGACTCAACAATGAGCAGTTCTTC.

This chain joins TRBV19 and TRBJ1-5; D ambiguous. The length of the CDR3 is 17 residues. The V gene's germline CDR1 is LNHDA and CDR2 SQIVND (reference sequence). Trimming removed 3 bases from V and 1 base from J, with 16 bases in between. The CDR3 here is CASSIGEWRVSNQPQHF. The CDR3 DNA reads TGTGCCAGTAGTATCGGTGAGTGGCGGGTGAGCAATCAGCCCCAGCATTTT.

The chain links TRBV18 to TRBJ2-4; 11 bases are a match to TRBD1. This CDR3 is 17 amino acids long. Germline V gene sequence: CDR1 KGHSH, CDR2 LQKENI. V gave up 0 bases and J gave up 8 bases; unmatched junction bases: 9. CDR3: CASSPPGTGGAGDIQYF. DNA for the CDR3: TGTGCCAGCTCACCACCTGGGACAGGGGGTGCTGGAGACATTCAGTACTTC.

The rearrangement uses TRBV4-1 and TRBJ2-3, with TRBD2 identical over 7 bases. Trimming took 1 base from V and 6 from J; bases not matched to a gene: 4. The germline V gene has CDR1 MGHRA and CDR2 YSYEKL. There are 14 residues in the CDR3. CDR3 residues: CASSQGTSVDTQYF. For the CDR3, the DNA is TGCGCCAGCAGCCAAGGGACTAGTGTCGATACGCAGTATTTT.

Concerning this clone: The identical CDR3 is also encoded by other nucleotide sequences in the sample. This chain connects TRBV30 to TRBJ1-5; D possibly corresponds to TRBD1 (6 bases). Between the trimmed V and J ends, which lost 0 bases and 4 bases, there was a span of 7 bases. CDR3 length equals 13 residues. Looked up from germline, CDR1 is GTSNPN and CDR2 is SVGIG (reference sequence). The CDR3 DNA sequence: TGTGCCTGGAGTGTACAGGGAAATCAGCCCCAGCATTTT. Protein: CAWSVQGNQPQHF.

The V call is TRBV4-1, the J call TRBJ1-2; 9 nucleotides match TRBD1. Trimming at V came to 2 bases and at J to 8 bases, leaving 15 bases not matched to a gene. This CDR3 is 17 amino acids long. Germline CDR1 and CDR2: MGHRA and YSYEKL. The CDR3 coding sequence is TGCGCCAGCAGCCAAAACTCGCGGACAGGGGTTCTCTACGGCTACACCTTC. Its protein product is CASSQNSRTGVLYGYTF.

This clone was recorded once. V gene TRBV18 combines with J gene TRBJ2-7; D may be TRBD2 (7 bases). Germline V gives CDR1 KGHSH, CDR2 LQKENI. The CDR3 consists of 15 residues. V lost 6 bases, J lost 3 bases, and 18 bases lay in between. DNA of the CDR3: TGTGCCAGCTCCTACGCGGGGGCAGGGGTCTACGAGCAGTACGTC. Translating gives CASSYAGAGVYEQYV.

V usage is TRBV12-3 or TRBV12-4 and J usage is TRBJ2-5; maybe TRBD2 (5 bases). The CDR3 is 13 amino acids. Deletions cut 6 bases from V and 4 bases from J, with 12 bases between. In DNA, the CDR3 is TGTGCCAGCAGCCGGAGCGGTGGAGAGACCCAGTACTTC. Amino acids: CASSRSGGETQYF.

V is TRBV3-1 (or the pseudogene TRBV3-2) and J is TRBJ1-4; D ambiguous. Germline CDR1 and CDR2: LGHDT and YNNKEL (reference sequence). The CDR3 is 15 residues long. With 4 bases removed from V and 0 bases from J, the gap between germline ends came to 9 bases. DNA for the CDR3: TGTGCCAGCAGCCCGGGGAGCGCAACTAATGAAAAACTGTTTTTT. Translating it yields CASSPGSATNEKLFF.

This rearrangement joins TRBV23-1 to TRBJ2-7; 8 bases fit TRBD2. TRBV23-1 is filed as an ORF, its function uncertain. The ends lost 4 bases at V and 1 base at J; junction bases unmatched: 3. The CDR3 has 14 residues. The CDR3 loop is CASSPRGASYEQYV. CDR3 DNA: TGCGCCAGCAGTCCGCGGGGGGCATCCTACGAGCAGTACGTC.

This clone showed up just once. The V and J genes are TRBV18 and TRBJ2-2; 7 nucleotides agree with TRBD1. This CDR3 is 15 amino acids long. V was clipped by 1 base and J by 3 bases; unmatched bases: 2. The V gene's germline CDR1 is KGHSH and CDR2 LQKENI. Here the CDR3 reads CASSPQGAHTGELFF. In DNA, the CDR3 is TGTGCCAGCTCACCACAGGGGGCGCACACCGGGGAGCTGTTTTTT.

The gene calls are TRBV5-5 and TRBJ2-3; TRBD1 agrees at 9 bases. Germline CDR1 and CDR2: SGHKS and YYEKEE (reference sequence). This CDR3 spans 15 amino acids. The V and J ends lost 3 bases and 2 bases, in that order; junction bases with no gene match: 4. The chain's CDR3 is CASSSQGAATDTQYF. The CDR3 DNA is TGTGCCAGCAGCTCACAGGGGGCCGCCACAGATACGCAGTATTTT.

The chain carries TRBV10-3 and TRBJ1-5, with no clear D. The germline CDR1 and CDR2 sequences are ENHRY and SYGVKD. Trimming stripped 2 bases from V and 4 bases from J, with 9 bases between. The CDR3 has 14 amino acids. The CDR3 nucleotides read TGTGCCATCAGTGAGAACTGGAGTAATCAGCCCCAGCATTTT. Translation: CAISENWSNQPQHF.

V is TRBV5-1 and J is TRBJ2-1, with 9 bases that match TRBD2. Germline-derived CDR1 and CDR2 are SGHRS and YFSETQ. This CDR3 comprises 16 residues. V lost 0 bases, J lost 7 bases, and 8 bases stayed unmatched. The CDR3 loop reads CASSLVVAGAVNEQFF. The CDR3 DNA reads TGCGCCAGCAGCTTGGTTGTAGCGGGGGCCGTTAATGAGCAGTTCTTC. Using reference TRBV5-1 and TRBJ2-1 for the parts outside the CDR3, the full variable domain is KAGVTQTPRYLIKTRGQQVTLSCSPISGHRSVSWYQQTPGQGLQFLFEYFSETQRNKGNFPGRFSGRQFSNSRSEMNVSTLELGDSALYLCASSLVVAGAVNEQFFGPGTRLTVL.

This rearrangement joins TRBV30 to TRBJ1-6; no clear D gene. This CDR3 comprises 12 residues. From germline, CDR1 is GTSNPN and CDR2 SVGIG (reference sequence). Between the trimmed V and J ends, which lost 2 bases and 8 bases, there was a span of 7 bases. In DNA form, the CDR3 reads TGTGCCTGGAGTCCCTTTGATTCACCCCTCCACTTT. Translating it yields CAWSPFDSPLHF. The full variable domain, rest sourced from reference TRBV30 and TRBJ1-6, is SQTIHQWPATLVQPVGSPLSLECTVEGTSNPNLYWYRQAAGRGLQLLFYSVGIGQISSEVPQNLSASRPQDRQFILSSKKLLLSDSGFYLCAWSPFDSPLHFGNGTRLTVT.

This chain links TRBV5-6 with TRBJ2-7; D possibly corresponds to TRBD1 (5 bases). In germline, CDR1 is SGHDT, CDR2 YYEEEE. V lost 1 base to trimming and J lost 4 bases, with 12 bases between them. The CDR3 contains 14 residues. CDR3 sequence: CASSLQGARYEQYV. The CDR3 nucleotides read TGTGCCAGCAGCTTGCAAGGGGCTCGTTACGAGCAGTACGTC.

The CDR3 sequence: CASSLGTGNSPLHF. CDR3 sequence (DNA): TGTGCCTCCTCCCTGGGGACAGGGAATTCACCCCTCCACTTT. V is TRBV7-2 and J is TRBJ1-6; TRBD1 matches 9 bases. CDR3 size: 14 residues. Germline CDR1 and CDR2: SGHTA and FQGNSA. V was clipped by 11 bases and J by 7 bases; unmatched bases: 9.

This chain links TRBV11-3 with TRBJ2-4; unclear D gene. V lost 3 bases to trimming and J lost 10 bases, with 19 bases between them. The germline V gene has CDR1 SGHNT and CDR2 YENEEA. The CDR3 sequence is 15 residues long. The CDR3 region is CASSFSAEHHGIQYF. The CDR3 DNA sequence: TGTGCCAGCAGCTTTTCGGCAGAGCACCACGGGATTCAGTACTTC.

The V and J genes are TRBV3-1 (or the pseudogene TRBV3-2) and TRBJ1-2, with D uncertain. Trimming removed 2 bases from V and 4 bases from J, with 8 bases in between. The CDR3 sequence is 13 residues long. Germline CDR1 and CDR2: LGHDT and YNNKEL (reference sequence). Written as DNA, the CDR3 is TGTGCCAGCAGCCAATCCTCCAGCTATGGCTACACCTTC. It codes for CASSQSSSYGYTF.

The chain recombines TRBV6-4 with TRBJ1-1; D may be TRBD1 (6 bases). Trimming took 6 bases from V and 4 from J, leaving 15 bases between them. The germline V gene encodes CDR1 MRHNA and CDR2 SNTAGT. The CDR3 spans 14 residues. CDR3 sequence reads: CASSPDSWSTEAFF. CDR3 nucleotides: TGTGCCAGCAGCCCGGACAGTTGGAGCACTGAAGCTTTCTTT.

This clone was recorded many times. This rearrangement joins TRBV7-2 to TRBJ1-5, with D perhaps matching TRBD1 (6 bases). V was shortened by 2 bases and J by 1 base, with 15 bases between the two germline ends. This CDR3 has 17 residues. Germline V gene data show CDR1 as SGHTA and CDR2 as FQGNSA. This chain's CDR3 is CASSLFLGGASNQPQHF. CDR3 coding DNA: TGTGCCAGCAGCTTATTCTTAGGGGGGGCCAGCAATCAGCCCCAGCATTTT.

J is TRBJ2-3 and V is TRBV12-5, with TRBD1 matching 11 bases. Germline V gene lookup returns CDR1 LGHNT and CDR2 FRNRAP. Losses at the gene ends were 4 bases for V and 3 bases for J; bases not matched to a gene: 3. The CDR3 sequence is 15 residues long. CDR3 coding DNA: TGTGCTAGTGGTTGGGGACAGGGGGAAACAGATACGCAGTATTTT. Protein sequence: CASGWGQGETDTQYF.

The rearrangement links TRBV10-2 to TRBJ2-3; 11 nucleotides agree with TRBD2. There are 16 residues in the CDR3. Germline CDR1 and CDR2: WSHSY and SAAADI. Germline trimming cut 6 bases from V and 4 bases from J; bases unmatched to any gene: 9. CDR3 nucleotide sequence: TGCGCCAGCAGGGGGGGCCTAGCGGGGGGTTCAGATACGCAGTATTTT. Translation gives CASRGGLAGGSDTQYF.

The CDR3 bases are TGTGCCAGCAGCTTAGGTCTAGCGGGGGACTCTTGGGAGACCCAGTACTTC. Its protein is CASSLGLAGDSWETQYF. The chain couples TRBV7-9 to TRBJ2-5; 10 bases are shared with TRBD2. With V trimmed by 1 base and J by 5 bases, 10 bases remained unmatched. The CDR3 extends over 17 amino acids. Germline assignment: CDR1 SEHNR and CDR2 FQNEAQ (reference sequence).